This T cell receptor beta chain was retrieved from a study of blood T cells in healthy people across ages (dated by TCRdb to about 2015). Study-level background: In model experiments, template switching captured about one uniquely barcoded TCR beta cDNA molecule for every two T cells. Using deep sequencing normalized with unique cDNA molecular identifiers, the study measured how TCR beta repertoire diversity changes with age. Two additional independent replicas of 1 million unique cDNA reads from the same blood draw were analyzed for two donors (one aged 18 to 30 and one aged 80 or older). To avoid experimental bias, donors of different ages were distributed randomly across sequencing lanes. Four age groups were formed from the donors: young (average approximately 16 years), middle-aged (approximately 39), aged (about 62) and long-lived (roughly 88). Overall study results and their limits: Estimates of total diversity based on one million sequenced T cells were regarded as lower bounds and as underestimates. Donor CMV infection status was unknown, potentially confounding age-related changes in expanded clonotypes. Observed TCR beta diversity correlated strongly with the percentage of naive T cells measured by flow cytometry. Conclusive comparison of naive and antigen-experienced compartments was prevented by the profiling of bulk unsorted PBMCs. Compared with the aged group, more naive CD4+ T cells, fewer expanded clones and increased TCR diversity were shown by the long-lived group, suggesting age selection. Observed TCR beta diversity per million T cells fell roughly linearly with age, and a significant reduction was already apparent by age roughly 40.

This clonotype was recorded at least ten times. What this receptor recognizes is not known. No base qualities exist here, and no much larger clone lies one base off it. The donors were 40 or so Caucasian individuals from Russia, aged roughly 6 to 100 years, who were systemically healthy. Each donor gave about 10 milliliters of peripheral blood, drawn into EDTA-treated Vacutainer tubes. PBMCs were isolated by Ficoll-Paque density-gradient centrifugation, with at least 6 million obtained per sample. Trizol reagent was used to extract total RNA from the PBMCs, yielding at least 5 micrograms per sample. For every donor, an aliquot of PBMCs went through flow cytometry to measure the percentages of naive CD45RAhigh/CD27high T cells. Libraries were built with 5' RACE. The second PCR ran for roughly 7 to 11 cycles and used a J-beta primer mix along with a sample-barcoded 5' primer. Each TCR beta cDNA molecule received a unique molecular identifier from a template-switch 5' adaptor carrying 12 random nucleotides. Each sample yielded at least 3 million CDR3-containing paired-end reads. First-strand cDNA synthesis was performed from all RNA using the Mint cDNA synthesis kit, with priming by a TRBC-specific oligonucleotide. After uracil-DNA glycosylase treatment, a first 18-cycle PCR used universal primers M1SS and BC2_uni_R on all cDNA. On the authors' methods: For normalization, 1 million high-quality reads were randomly selected from each sample, with every read carrying a distinct molecular identifier. Reads with shared molecular identifiers were discarded instead of being binned into consensus sequences. CDR3 identification, clonotype clustering and error correction used MiTCR with a Q25 quality threshold and the strictest error-elimination algorithm. Lower-bound total TCR beta diversity was estimated with a nonparametric unseen species model using Euler transformation. TCRdb reprocessing: public reads trimmed at Q25 with fastp, clones called with MiXCR, in-frame beta chains kept. Under each unique CDR3 protein, matching rows form one entry showing the most common genes and DNA. V and J calls and clone size were set by TCRdb, not the authors. In this sample the table shows some 1.8 million distinct CDR3 sequences, roughly two fifths of which occur a single time. 23% of the sample is held by the ten biggest clonotypes.

Specimen: blood. The source of this sequence is a human donor in good health.

This receptor carries the CDR3 CASIGEGKFTYEQYF. The DNA is as follows: TGTGCCAGCATAGGGGAGGGAAAGTTTACCTACGAGCAGTACTTC. This chain joins TRBV2 to TRBJ2-7; TRBD2 lines up with 7 middle nucleotides. V lost 7 bases and J lost 2 bases, and the count of bases not matched to a germline gene is 11. The germline V gene encodes CDR1 SNHLY and CDR2 FYNNEI. From the cysteine through the phenylalanine, the CDR3 covers 15 amino acids. CDR3 DNA is the only sequence kept; it has 45 bases, read in frame from the first base.